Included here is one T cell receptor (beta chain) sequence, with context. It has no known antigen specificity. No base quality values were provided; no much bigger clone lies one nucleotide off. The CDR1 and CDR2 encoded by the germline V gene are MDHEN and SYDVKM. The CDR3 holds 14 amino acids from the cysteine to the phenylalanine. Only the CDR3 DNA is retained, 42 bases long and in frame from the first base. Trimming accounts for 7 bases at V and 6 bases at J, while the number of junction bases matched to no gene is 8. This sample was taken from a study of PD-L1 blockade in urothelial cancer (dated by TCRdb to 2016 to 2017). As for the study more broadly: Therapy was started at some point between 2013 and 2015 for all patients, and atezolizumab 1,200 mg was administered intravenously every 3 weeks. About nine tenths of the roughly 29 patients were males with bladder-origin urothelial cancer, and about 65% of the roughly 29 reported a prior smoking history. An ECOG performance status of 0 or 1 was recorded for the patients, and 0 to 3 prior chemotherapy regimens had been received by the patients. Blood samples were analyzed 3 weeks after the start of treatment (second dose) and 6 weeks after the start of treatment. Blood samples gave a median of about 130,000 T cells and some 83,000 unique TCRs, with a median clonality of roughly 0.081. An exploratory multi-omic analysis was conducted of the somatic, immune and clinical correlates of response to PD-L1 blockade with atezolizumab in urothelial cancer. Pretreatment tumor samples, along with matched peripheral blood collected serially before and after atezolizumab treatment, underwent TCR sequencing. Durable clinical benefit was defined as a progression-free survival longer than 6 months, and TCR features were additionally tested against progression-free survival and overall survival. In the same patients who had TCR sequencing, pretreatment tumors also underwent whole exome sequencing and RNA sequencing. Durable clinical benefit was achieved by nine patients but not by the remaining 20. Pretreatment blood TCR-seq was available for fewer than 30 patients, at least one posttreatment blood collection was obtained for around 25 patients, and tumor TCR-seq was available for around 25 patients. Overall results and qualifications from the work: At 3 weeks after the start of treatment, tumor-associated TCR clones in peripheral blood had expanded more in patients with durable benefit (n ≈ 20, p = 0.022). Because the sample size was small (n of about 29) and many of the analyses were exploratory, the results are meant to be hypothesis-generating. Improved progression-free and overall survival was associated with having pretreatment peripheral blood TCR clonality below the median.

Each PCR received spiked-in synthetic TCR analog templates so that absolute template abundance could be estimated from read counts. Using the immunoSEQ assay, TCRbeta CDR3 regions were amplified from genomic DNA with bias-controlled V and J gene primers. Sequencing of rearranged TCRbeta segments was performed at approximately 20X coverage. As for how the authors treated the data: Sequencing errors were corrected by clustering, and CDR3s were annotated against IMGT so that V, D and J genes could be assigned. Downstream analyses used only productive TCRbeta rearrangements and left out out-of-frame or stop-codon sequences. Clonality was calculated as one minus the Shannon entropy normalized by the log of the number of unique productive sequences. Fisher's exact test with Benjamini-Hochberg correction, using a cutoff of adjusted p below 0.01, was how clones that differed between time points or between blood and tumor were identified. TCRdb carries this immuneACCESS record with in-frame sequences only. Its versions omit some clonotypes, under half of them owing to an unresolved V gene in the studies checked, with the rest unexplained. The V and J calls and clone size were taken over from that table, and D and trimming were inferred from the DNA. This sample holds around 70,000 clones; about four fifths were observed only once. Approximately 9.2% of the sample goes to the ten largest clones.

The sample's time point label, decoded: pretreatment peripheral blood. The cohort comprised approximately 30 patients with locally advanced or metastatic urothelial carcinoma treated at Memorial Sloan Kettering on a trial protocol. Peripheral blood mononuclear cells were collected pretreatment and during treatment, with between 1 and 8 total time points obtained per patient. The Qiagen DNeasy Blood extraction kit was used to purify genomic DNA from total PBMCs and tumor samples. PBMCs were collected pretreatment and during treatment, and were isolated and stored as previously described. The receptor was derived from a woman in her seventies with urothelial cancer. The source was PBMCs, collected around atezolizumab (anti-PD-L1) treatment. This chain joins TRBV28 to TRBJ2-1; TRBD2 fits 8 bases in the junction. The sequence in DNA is TGTGCCAGCACGTCGGGAGGGATCATCAATGAGCAGTTCTTC. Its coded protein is CASTSGGIINEQFF. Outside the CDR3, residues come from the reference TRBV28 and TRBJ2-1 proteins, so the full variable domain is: DVKVTQSSRYLVKRTGEKVFLECVQDMDHENMFWYRQDPGLGLRLIYFSYDVKMKEKGDIPEGYSVSREKKERFSLILESASTNQTSMYLCASTSGGIINEQFFGPGTRLTVL.